This T cell receptor beta chain derives from a study of patients and donors after allogeneic stem cell transplantation. V gave up 4 bases and J gave up 8 bases; unmatched junction bases: 11. This CDR3 region has 14 residues. Germline CDR1 and CDR2: DFQATT and SNEGSKA (reference sequence). TCRdb processed the RT-PCR reads anew with MiXCR; each CDR3 protein has one entry. The table includes about 230,000 distinct CDR3 sequences, 12% to 15% detected once. The sequencing input was blood, either unsorted or a sorted T cell fraction (not recorded which). V gene TRBV20-1 combines with J gene TRBJ1-5; 7 positions agree with TRBD1. This clonotype was sampled from a human donor who was either an allogeneic HSCT recipient or a stem cell or donor lymphocyte infusion donor (not recorded which). It is not recorded whose cells these are; they may come from a transplant donor. CDR3 coding DNA: TGCAGTGCTAAAACGGACAGGACAAGGGAGCCCCAGCATTTT. As protein: CSAKTDRTREPQHF.